These 8 T cell receptor beta chains were sequenced from one sample in a study of Graves' ophthalmopathy and Graves' hyperthyroidism. The study amplified TCR beta CDR3 regions using RNA transcripts. The first-round RT-PCR employed HTBI primers together with the Qiagen OneStep RT-PCR kit. A multiplex PCR was then performed as the second round. TCRdb ran MiXCR on the multiplex PCR reads and lists one entry per CDR3 protein. The profile shows over a million distinct CDR3 sequences, about 38% of them singletons. The specimen was peripheral blood or thyroid tissue (not recorded which). Source of these receptors: an adult man with Graves' hyperthyroidism.

J is TRBJ1-1 and V is TRBV29-1, with D maybe TRBD1 (6 bases). Per the germline V gene, CDR1 is SQVTM and CDR2 is ANQGSEA. Trimming shortened V by 6 bases and J by 2 bases, and 13 bases separated the two germline ends. CDR3 length: 13 amino acids. The CDR3, as DNA: TGCAGCGTAACCGGACAGCCCAACACTGAAGCTTTCTTT. Its protein product is CSVTGQPNTEAFF.

V gene TRBV7-2 combines with J gene TRBJ2-7, with D maybe TRBD2 (6 bases). Germline-derived CDR1 and CDR2 are SGHTA and FQGNSA. The CDR3 runs to 15 residues. V was shortened by 3 bases and J by 2 bases, with 14 bases between the two germline ends. The CDR3 here is CASSFTRDFTYEQYF. The CDR3, as DNA: TGTGCCAGCAGCTTCACCCGGGACTTTACCTACGAGCAGTACTTC.

CDR3 residues: CASRRQGDGEKLFF. CDR3 nucleotides: TGTGCCAGCCGTCGACAGGGTGACGGCGAAAAACTGTTTTTT. V is TRBV2 and J is TRBJ1-4; 7 bases match TRBD1. CDR3 length: 14 residues. Trimming at V came to 8 bases and at J to 8 bases, leaving 11 bases not matched to a gene. CDR1 is SNHLY, CDR2 FYNNEI, per germline. The full variable domain, rest sourced from reference TRBV2 and TRBJ1-4, is EPEVTQTPSHQVTQMGQEVILRCVPISNHLYFYWYRQILGQKVEFLVSFYNNEISEKSEIFDDQFSVERPDGSNFTLKIRSTKLEDSAMYFCASRRQGDGEKLFFGSGTQLSVL.

The V gene is TRBV29-1, the J gene TRBJ1-4, with D possibly TRBD1 on 6 matching bases. There are 11 residues in the CDR3. V was cut by 4 bases and J by 11 bases, with 11 bases left in between. CDR1 is SQVTM and CDR2 is ANQGSEA in the germline V gene. CDR3 region: CSVAGAEKLFF. The DNA of the CDR3 is TGCAGCGTTGCAGGGGCCGAGAAACTGTTTTTT.

The rearrangement links TRBV7-2 to TRBJ1-6, with 12 bases lining up with TRBD1. With V trimmed by 1 base and J by 1 base, 8 bases remained unmatched. CDR1 SGHTA and CDR2 FQGNSA come from the germline V gene. The CDR3 runs to 20 residues. CDR3 region: CASSLGGPGQGASYNSPLHF. CDR3 sequence (DNA): TGTGCCAGCAGCTTAGGTGGGCCGGGACAGGGGGCTTCCTATAATTCACCCCTCCACTTT.

This clonotype was counted ten times or more. The chain has TRBV19 and TRBJ2-7, with D unclear. Per the germline V gene, CDR1 is LNHDA and CDR2 is SQIVND (reference sequence). Trimming removed 5 bases from V and 2 bases from J, with 13 bases in between. The CDR3 contains 14 residues. The CDR3 reads CASSQKDSTYEQYF. In DNA form, the CDR3 reads TGTGCCAGTAGTCAAAAGGATAGTACCTACGAGCAGTACTTC.

The chain combines TRBV20-1 with TRBJ2-2; 8 bases line up with TRBD2. The ends lost 7 bases at V and 3 bases at J; junction bases unmatched: 4. This CDR3 has 13 residues. Germline-derived CDR1 and CDR2 are DFQATT and SNEGSKA (reference sequence). CDR3 region: CSGRGLDTGELFF. Here the CDR3 DNA reads TGCAGTGGCCGGGGACTAGACACCGGGGAGCTGTTTTTT.

The V gene is TRBV19, the J gene TRBJ1-5, with D possibly TRBD1 on 6 matching bases. This CDR3 is built from 16 residues. CDR1 LNHDA and CDR2 SQIVND come from the germline V gene (reference sequence). Trimming stripped 6 bases from V and 11 bases from J, with 26 bases between. The CDR3 protein is CASSTLAGRGEETQHF. For the CDR3, the DNA is TGTGCCAGTAGCACCCTCGCAGGCAGGGGTGAAGAGACCCAGCATTTT.